One sample yielded the 18 T cell receptor beta chains listed below, sequenced in a study of cytomegalovirus exposure and HLA in healthy donors. Use of 60 Vbeta and 13 Jbeta primers characterized the PCR. Here immunoSEQ multiplex PCR was the method, and the copy in TCRdb shows in-frame clones only, minus some. The profile shows 95,000 to 150,000 clones, 77% of them singletons. The specimen was PBMCs. All receptors come from a human donor in good health.

This chain uses TRBV7-9 with TRBJ1-2; 8 bases are shared with TRBD1. V lost 5 bases to trimming and J lost 2 bases; unmatched junction nucleotides: 7. The length of the CDR3 is 15 residues. Germline lookup yields CDR1 SEHNR and CDR2 FQNEAQ (reference sequence). This CDR3 is CASSHGQGPNYGYTF. CDR3 nucleotides: TGTGCCAGCAGCCATGGACAGGGCCCCAACTATGGCTACACCTTC. Looking up the rest from reference TRBV7-9 and TRBJ1-2 gives the full variable domain: DTGVSQNPRHKITKRGQNVTFRCDPISEHNRLYWYRQTLGQGPEFLTYFQNEAQLEKSRLLSDRFSAERPKGSFSTLEIQRTEQGDSAMYLCASSHGQGPNYGYTFGSGTRLTVV.

V is TRBV19 and J is TRBJ1-2; D is perhaps TRBD1 (6 bases). The germline V and J ends were trimmed by 7 bases and 5 bases, with 11 bases remaining between them. The CDR3 runs 12 residues. From germline, CDR1 is LNHDA and CDR2 SQIVND (reference sequence). CDR3 residues: CASTHRGYGYTF. In DNA, the CDR3 is TGTGCCAGTACCCATAGGGGGTATGGCTACACCTTC. The whole variable domain, remainder taken from reference TRBV19 and TRBJ1-2, is DGGITQSPKYLFRKEGQNVTLSCEQNLNHDAMYWYRQDPGQGLRLIYYSQIVNDFQKGDIAEGYSVSREKKESFPLTVTSAQKNPTAFYLCASTHRGYGYTFGSGTRLTVV.

This rearrangement joins TRBV18 to TRBJ2-7; 8 bases match TRBD2. The CDR3 runs to 14 residues. V trimming: 3 bases; J trimming: 3 bases; junction bases outside the gene matches: 4. Germline-derived CDR1 and CDR2 are KGHSH and LQKENI. CDR3 DNA: TGTGCCAGCTCACCGGGACTAGAAGGCTACGAGCAGTACTTC. Its translation is CASSPGLEGYEQYF.

The genes are TRBV19 and TRBJ2-3, with TRBD1 matching over 8 bases. In germline, CDR1 is LNHDA, CDR2 SQIVND (reference sequence). V lost 6 bases to trimming and J lost 0 bases; unmatched junction nucleotides: 5. The CDR3 is 15 residues long. In DNA form, the CDR3 reads TGTGCCAGTAGCCCGACAGGGGTTAGCACAGATACGCAGTATTTT. This encodes CASSPTGVSTDTQYF.

This chain links TRBV5-4 with TRBJ1-6; perhaps TRBD1 as D (5 bases). The V gene lost 10 bases and the J gene lost 0 bases, with 8 bases spanning the gap. Per the germline V gene, CDR1 is SGHNT and CDR2 is YYREEE (reference sequence). The CDR3 contains 13 residues. Here the CDR3 DNA reads TGTGCCGGTGGACACTCCTATAATTCACCCCTCCACTTT. This gives the protein CAGGHSYNSPLHF. Variable domain in full (rest from reference TRBV5-4 and TRBJ1-6): ETGVTQSPTHLIKTRGQQVTLRCSSQSGHNTVSWYQQALGQGPQFIFQYYREEENGRGNFPPRFSGLQFPNYSSELNVNALELDDSALYLCAGGHSYNSPLHFGNGTRLTVT.

On this clone: This sample includes further DNA sequences coding for the same CDR3. V gene TRBV10-3 combines with J gene TRBJ1-5, with D possibly TRBD1 on 6 matching bases. Trimming left V 2 bases short and J 6 bases short, with 14 bases between. Germline assignment: CDR1 ENHRY and CDR2 SYGVKD. The CDR3 sequence is 15 residues long. The CDR3 DNA sequence: TGTGCCATCAGTGAGCTAGGGGGGGCCGGTCAGCCCCAGCATTTT. This gives the protein CAISELGGAGQPQHF.

The chain recombines TRBV9 with TRBJ2-1; D gene ambiguous. The CDR3 loop spans 13 amino acids. V gave up 2 bases and J gave up 7 bases, with 10 bases separating them. Germline assignment: CDR1 SGDLS and CDR2 YYNGEE. As DNA, the CDR3 is TGTGCCAGCAGCGTTGGAGTGTCAAATGAGCAGTTCTTC. Translation: CASSVGVSNEQFF.

V usage is TRBV28 and J usage is TRBJ1-1; TRBD1 matches at 9 bases. The CDR3 consists of 16 residues. Trimming took 8 bases from V and 5 from J; bases not matched to a gene: 15. The germline CDR1 and CDR2 sequences are MDHEN and SYDVKM. The CDR3 is CASGSGGTGSWTEAFF. The DNA of the CDR3 is TGTGCCAGCGGGTCGGGAGGGACAGGGTCGTGGACTGAAGCTTTCTTT.

The CDR3 reads CASTLTPAGGTEAFF. The CDR3, as DNA: TGTGCCAGCACCTTGACCCCGGCGGGCGGCACTGAAGCTTTCTTT. The chain links TRBV9 to TRBJ1-1; D remains ambiguous. Germline-derived CDR1 and CDR2 are SGDLS and YYNGEE. The CDR3 covers 15 residues. Trimming took 6 bases from V and 4 from J, leaving 19 bases between them.

The chain employs TRBV7-9 and TRBJ2-1; D possibly corresponds to TRBD1 (6 bases). Trimming removed 4 bases at V and 3 bases at J, with 10 bases between. Germline V gene lookup returns CDR1 SEHNR and CDR2 FQNEAQ (reference sequence). There are 14 residues in the CDR3. For the CDR3, the DNA is TGTGCCAGCAGCTACGGACAGTACTACAATGAGCAGTTCTTC. Amino acid sequence: CASSYGQYYNEQFF.

The chain joins TRBV10-1 to TRBJ2-2; TRBD1 matches at 8 bases. The CDR3 is made up of 15 amino acids. Per the germline V gene, CDR1 is WNHNN and CDR2 is SYGVQD (reference sequence). The V segment lost 1 base and the J segment 3 bases; nucleotides outside the gene matches: 1. The CDR3 DNA sequence: TGCGCCAGCAGTGAGTTGGACAGGGACACCGGGGAGCTGTTTTTT. It yields the protein CASSELDRDTGELFF.

This clone appeared a few times. The V and J genes are TRBV28 and TRBJ2-5; D is uncertain. The V end was cut by 6 bases, the J end by 3 bases, with 5 bases between. CDR3 size: 11 residues. Germline CDR1 and CDR2: MDHEN and SYDVKM. CDR3: CASRTKETQYF. In DNA form, the CDR3 reads TGTGCCAGCAGGACAAAAGAGACCCAGTACTTC.

V gene TRBV5-8 combines with J gene TRBJ1-4, with D possibly being TRBD1 (6 bases). Trimming removed 4 bases at V and 4 bases at J, with 11 bases between. This CDR3 region has 14 residues. Germline CDR1 SGHTS, CDR2 YDEGEE. The CDR3 coding sequence is TGTGCCAGCAGCCGCGGACAGTATAATGAAAAACTGTTTTTT. Translation gives CASSRGQYNEKLFF.

The chain recombines TRBV5-1 with TRBJ2-3, with D possibly TRBD1 on 6 matching bases. The CDR3 is 14 residues long. Trimming took off 4 bases at V and 6 bases at J, with 15 bases between the two ends. Germline CDR1 SGHRS, CDR2 YFSETQ. This CDR3 is CASSPQGYSDTQYF. The CDR3 DNA reads as TGCGCCAGCAGCCCTCAGGGGTACTCGGATACGCAGTATTTT.

The chain recombines TRBV5-1 with TRBJ2-5; D might be TRBD2 (5 bases). Trimming pared 0 bases from V and 0 bases from J, leaving 9 bases between. The CDR3 contains 15 residues. Per the germline V gene, CDR1 is SGHRS and CDR2 is YFSETQ. CDR3 loop: CASSLGTLYQETQYF. DNA for the CDR3: TGCGCCAGCAGCTTGGGGACTCTGTACCAAGAGACCCAGTACTTC.

The chain is built from TRBV18 and TRBJ2-6, with TRBD1 as a possible D gene (6 bases). Trimming pared 6 bases from V and 0 bases from J, leaving 15 bases between. There are 17 residues in the CDR3. Germline V gene data show CDR1 as KGHSH and CDR2 as LQKENI. CDR3 sequence: CASSPGTPSSGANVLTF. The CDR3 DNA reads TGTGCCAGCTCGCCGGGGACACCTAGCTCTGGGGCCAACGTCCTGACTTTC.

In this sample, this clone turned up a few times. The chain uses TRBV11-2 and TRBJ1-1, with D maybe TRBD1 (6 bases). Trimming left V 3 bases short and J 6 bases short, with 17 bases between. CDR1 is SGHAT and CDR2 is FQNNGV in the germline V gene. CDR3 length equals 15 residues. The CDR3 region is CASSLLQGILAEAFF. Written as DNA, the CDR3 is TGTGCCAGCAGCTTGCTCCAGGGGATTCTGGCTGAAGCTTTCTTT.

For this clone: One end of the junction does not line up with germline, which may come from a read error. V and J are TRBV29-1 and TRBJ2-7, with D unresolved. The length of the CDR3 is 14 residues. Looked up from germline, CDR1 is SQVTM and CDR2 is ANQGSEA. The CDR3: CSAKDASDSSEQYF. CDR3 bases: TGCAGCGCTAAAGACGCTAGTGACTCCTCCGAGCAGTACTTC.